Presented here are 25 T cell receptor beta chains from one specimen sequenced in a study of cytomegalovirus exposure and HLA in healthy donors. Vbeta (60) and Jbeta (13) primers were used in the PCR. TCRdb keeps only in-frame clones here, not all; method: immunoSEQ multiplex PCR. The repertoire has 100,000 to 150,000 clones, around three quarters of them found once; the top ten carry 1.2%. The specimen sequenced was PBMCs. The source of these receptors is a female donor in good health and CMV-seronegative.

The CDR3 region is CASSPVESGRREQFF. For the CDR3, the DNA is TGTGCCAGCTCCCCGGTTGAGAGCGGGAGGCGCGAGCAGTTCTTC. The V call is TRBV18, the J call TRBJ2-1, with 9 positions matching TRBD2. V lost 6 bases to trimming and J lost 10 bases; unmatched junction nucleotides: 13. Looked up from germline, CDR1 is KGHSH and CDR2 is LQKENI. This CDR3 spans 15 amino acids.

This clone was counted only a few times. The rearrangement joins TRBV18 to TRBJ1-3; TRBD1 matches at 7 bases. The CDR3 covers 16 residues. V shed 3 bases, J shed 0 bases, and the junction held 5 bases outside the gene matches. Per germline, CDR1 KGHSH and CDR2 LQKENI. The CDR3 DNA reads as TGTGCCAGCTCACCGCAGACAGGGAGCTCTGGAAACACCATATATTTT. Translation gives CASSPQTGSSGNTIYF.

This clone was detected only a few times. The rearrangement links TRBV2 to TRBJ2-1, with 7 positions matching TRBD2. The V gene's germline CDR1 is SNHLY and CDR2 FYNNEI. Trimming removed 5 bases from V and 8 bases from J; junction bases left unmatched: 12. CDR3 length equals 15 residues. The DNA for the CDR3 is TGTGCCAGCAGTACGGCGGGAGTTGTACGCGATGAGCAGTTCTTC. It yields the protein CASSTAGVVRDEQFF.

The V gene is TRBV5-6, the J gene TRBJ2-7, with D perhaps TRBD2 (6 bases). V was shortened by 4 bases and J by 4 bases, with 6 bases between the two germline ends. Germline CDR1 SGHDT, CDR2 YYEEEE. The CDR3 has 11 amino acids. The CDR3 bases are TGTGCCAGCAGCGCGGGATACGAGCAGTACTTC. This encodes CASSAGYEQYF.

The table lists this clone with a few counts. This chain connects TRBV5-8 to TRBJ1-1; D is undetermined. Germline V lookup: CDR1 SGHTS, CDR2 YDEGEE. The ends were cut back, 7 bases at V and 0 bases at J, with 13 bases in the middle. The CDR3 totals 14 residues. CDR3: CASLLSGMNTEAFF. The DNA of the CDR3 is TGTGCCAGCCTCTTGTCGGGTATGAACACTGAAGCTTTCTTT.

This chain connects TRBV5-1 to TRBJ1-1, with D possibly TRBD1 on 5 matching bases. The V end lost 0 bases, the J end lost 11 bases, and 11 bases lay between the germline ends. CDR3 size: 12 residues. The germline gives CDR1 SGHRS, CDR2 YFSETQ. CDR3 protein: CASSLAEGAAFF. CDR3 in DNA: TGCGCCAGCAGCTTGGCCGAAGGGGCCGCTTTCTTT.

The CDR3 spells CASSNRAHSMKKWAFF. The CDR3 coding sequence is TGTGCCAGCAGCAACAGGGCCCATTCCATGAAGAAGTGGGCTTTCTTT. This chain connects TRBV9 to TRBJ1-1, with TRBD1 as a possible D gene (6 bases). Trimming left V 4 bases short and J 11 bases short, with 27 bases between. The CDR3 has 16 amino acids. Germline CDR1 is SGDLS and CDR2 is YYNGEE.

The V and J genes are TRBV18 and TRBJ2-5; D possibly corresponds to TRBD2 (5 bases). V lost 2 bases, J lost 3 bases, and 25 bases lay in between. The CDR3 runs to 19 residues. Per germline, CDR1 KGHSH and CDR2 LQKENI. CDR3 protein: CASSPFPPTTRDGKETQYF. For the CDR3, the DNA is TGTGCCAGCTCACCATTTCCGCCCACTACCCGCGACGGGAAAGAGACCCAGTACTTC.

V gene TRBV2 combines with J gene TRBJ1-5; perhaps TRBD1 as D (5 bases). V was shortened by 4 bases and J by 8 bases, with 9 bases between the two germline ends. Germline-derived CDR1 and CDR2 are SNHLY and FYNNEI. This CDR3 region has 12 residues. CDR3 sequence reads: CASSVRGEPQHF. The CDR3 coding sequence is TGTGCCAGCAGTGTTAGGGGTGAGCCCCAGCATTTT.

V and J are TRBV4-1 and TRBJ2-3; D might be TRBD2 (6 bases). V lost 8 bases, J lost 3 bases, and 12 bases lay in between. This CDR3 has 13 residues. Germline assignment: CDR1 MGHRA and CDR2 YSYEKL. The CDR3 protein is CASGIAETDTQYF. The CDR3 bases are TGCGCCAGCGGGATAGCGGAGACAGATACGCAGTATTTT.

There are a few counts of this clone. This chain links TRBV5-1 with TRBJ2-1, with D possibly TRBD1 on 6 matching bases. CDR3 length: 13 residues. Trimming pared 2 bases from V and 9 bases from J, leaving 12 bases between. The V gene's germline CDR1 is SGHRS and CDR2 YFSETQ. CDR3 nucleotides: TGCGCCAGCAGCTTCGCCACCAGGGGTGAGCAGTTCTTC. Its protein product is CASSFATRGEQFF.

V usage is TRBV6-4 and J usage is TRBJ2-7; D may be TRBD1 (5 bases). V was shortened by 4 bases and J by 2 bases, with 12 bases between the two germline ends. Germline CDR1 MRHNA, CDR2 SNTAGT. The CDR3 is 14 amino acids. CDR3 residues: CASSAGTGAYEQYF. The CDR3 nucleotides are TGTGCCAGCAGTGCCGGAACAGGAGCCTACGAGCAGTACTTC.

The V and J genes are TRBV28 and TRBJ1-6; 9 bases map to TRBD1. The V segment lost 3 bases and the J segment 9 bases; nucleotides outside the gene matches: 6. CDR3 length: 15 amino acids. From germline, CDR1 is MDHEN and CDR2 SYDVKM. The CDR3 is CASSFGGTGISPLHF. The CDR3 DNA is TGTGCCAGCAGTTTTGGCGGGACAGGGATTTCACCCCTCCACTTT. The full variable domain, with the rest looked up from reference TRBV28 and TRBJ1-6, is DVKVTQSSRYLVKRTGEKVFLECVQDMDHENMFWYRQDPGLGLRLIYFSYDVKMKEKGDIPEGYSVSREKKERFSLILESASTNQTSMYLCASSFGGTGISPLHFGNGTRLTVT.

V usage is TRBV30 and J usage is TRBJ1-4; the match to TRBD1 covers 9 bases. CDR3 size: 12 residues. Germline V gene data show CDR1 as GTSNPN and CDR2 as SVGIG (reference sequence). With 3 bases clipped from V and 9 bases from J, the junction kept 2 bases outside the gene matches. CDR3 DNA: TGTGCCTGGAGGGGACAGGGTAAAAAACTGTTTTTT. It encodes CAWRGQGKKLFF.

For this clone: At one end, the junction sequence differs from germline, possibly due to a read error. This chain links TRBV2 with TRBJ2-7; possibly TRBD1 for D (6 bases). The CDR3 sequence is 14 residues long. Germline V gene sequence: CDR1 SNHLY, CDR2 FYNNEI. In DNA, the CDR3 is TGCGCCAGCCCCCGCCCCAAACAGGGCTACGAGCAGTACTTC. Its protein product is CASPRPKQGYEQYF.

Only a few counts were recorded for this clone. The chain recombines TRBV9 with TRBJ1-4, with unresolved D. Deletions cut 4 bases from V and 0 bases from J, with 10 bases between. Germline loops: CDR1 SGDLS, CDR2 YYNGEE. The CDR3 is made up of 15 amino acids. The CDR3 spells CASSPGGATNEKLFF. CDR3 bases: TGTGCCAGCAGCCCTGGCGGTGCAACTAATGAAAAACTGTTTTTT. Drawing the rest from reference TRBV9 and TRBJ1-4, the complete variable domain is DSGVTQTPKHLITATGQRVTLRCSPRSGDLSVYWYQQSLDQGLQFLIQYYNGEERAKGNILERFSAQQFPDLHSELNLSSLELGDSALYFCASSPGGATNEKLFFGSGTQLSVL.

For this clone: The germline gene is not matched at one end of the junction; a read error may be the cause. The CDR3 bases are TGTGCCAGCAGCTACATGAGGGGGTTCCAAGAGGCCCAGTACTTC. This codes for CASSYMRGFQEAQYF. The chain combines TRBV11-2 with TRBJ2-5, with D possibly TRBD1 on 6 matching bases. The CDR3 contains 15 residues. Per germline, CDR1 SGHAT and CDR2 FQNNGV.

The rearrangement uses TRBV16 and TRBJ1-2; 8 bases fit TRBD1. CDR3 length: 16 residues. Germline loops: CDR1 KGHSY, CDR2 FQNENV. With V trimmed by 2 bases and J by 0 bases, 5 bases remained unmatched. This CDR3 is CASSQPGTGANYGYTF. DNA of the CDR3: TGTGCCAGCAGCCAACCCGGGACAGGCGCTAACTATGGCTACACCTTC.

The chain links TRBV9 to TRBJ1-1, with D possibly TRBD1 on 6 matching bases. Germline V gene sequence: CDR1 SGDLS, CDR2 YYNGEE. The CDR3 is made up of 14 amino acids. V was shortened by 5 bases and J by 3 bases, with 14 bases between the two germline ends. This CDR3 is CASSRQVTYTEAFF. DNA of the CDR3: TGTGCCAGCAGTAGACAGGTTACCTACACTGAAGCTTTCTTT.

As DNA, the CDR3 is TGTGCCAGCAGCGTAATGGAGCCCGGGGAGCTGTTTTTT. Translation: CASSVMEPGELFF. The rearrangement links TRBV9 to TRBJ2-2; D uncertain. Trimming took 1 base from V and 6 from J, leaving 7 bases between them. Germline lookup yields CDR1 SGDLS and CDR2 YYNGEE. The CDR3 totals 13 residues.

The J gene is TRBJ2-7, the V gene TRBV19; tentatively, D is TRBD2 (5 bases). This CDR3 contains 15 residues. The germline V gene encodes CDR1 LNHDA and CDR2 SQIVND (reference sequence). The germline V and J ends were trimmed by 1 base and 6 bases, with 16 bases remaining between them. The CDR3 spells CASSIGGLGPAEQYF. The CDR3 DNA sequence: TGTGCCAGTAGTATAGGTGGACTCGGACCGGCCGAGCAGTACTTC.

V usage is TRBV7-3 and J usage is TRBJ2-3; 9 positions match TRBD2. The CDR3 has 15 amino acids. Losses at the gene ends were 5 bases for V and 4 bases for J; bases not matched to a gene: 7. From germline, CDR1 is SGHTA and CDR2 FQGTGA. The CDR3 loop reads CASSAGTSPADTQYF. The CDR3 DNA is TGTGCCAGCAGCGCCGGGACTAGCCCCGCAGATACGCAGTATTTT.

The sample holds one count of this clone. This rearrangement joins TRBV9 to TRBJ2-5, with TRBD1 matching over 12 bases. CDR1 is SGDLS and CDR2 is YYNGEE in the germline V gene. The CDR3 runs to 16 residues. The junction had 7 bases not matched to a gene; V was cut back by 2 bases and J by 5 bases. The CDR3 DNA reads TGTGCCAGCAGCGTCCTTGGGACAGGGGGCCCCGAGACCCAGTACTTC. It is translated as CASSVLGTGGPETQYF.

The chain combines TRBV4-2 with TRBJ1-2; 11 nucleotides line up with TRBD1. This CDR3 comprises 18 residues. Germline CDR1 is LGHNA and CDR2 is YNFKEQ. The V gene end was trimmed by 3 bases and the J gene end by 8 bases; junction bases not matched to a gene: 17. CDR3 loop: CASSQTGTGGVIAGGYTF. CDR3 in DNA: TGTGCCAGCAGCCAGACCGGGACAGGGGGGGTTATCGCGGGAGGCTACACCTTC.

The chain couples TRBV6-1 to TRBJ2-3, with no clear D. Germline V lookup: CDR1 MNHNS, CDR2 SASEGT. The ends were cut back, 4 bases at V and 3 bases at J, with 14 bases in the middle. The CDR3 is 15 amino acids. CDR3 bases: TGTGCCAGCAGTGCAGGCGTGAAGGAAACAGATACGCAGTATTTT. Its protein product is CASSAGVKETDTQYF.